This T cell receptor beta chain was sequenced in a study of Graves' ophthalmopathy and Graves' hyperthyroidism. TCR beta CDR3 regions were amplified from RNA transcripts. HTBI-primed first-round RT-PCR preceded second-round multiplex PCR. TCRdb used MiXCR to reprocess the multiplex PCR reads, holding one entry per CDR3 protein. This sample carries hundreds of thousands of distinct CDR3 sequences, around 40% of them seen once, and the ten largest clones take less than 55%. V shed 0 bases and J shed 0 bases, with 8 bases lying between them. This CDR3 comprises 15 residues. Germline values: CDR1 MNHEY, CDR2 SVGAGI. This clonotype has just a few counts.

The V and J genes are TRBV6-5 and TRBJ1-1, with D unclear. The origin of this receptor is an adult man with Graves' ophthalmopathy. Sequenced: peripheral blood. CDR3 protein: CASSYSWNMNTEAFF. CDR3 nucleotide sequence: TGTGCCAGCAGTTACTCGTGGAACATGAACACTGAAGCTTTCTTT.